What follows are 7 T cell receptor beta chains derived from one specimen sequenced in a study of T cells after yellow fever vaccination. TCRdb redid the calling of the 5' RACE reads with MiXCR, one entry per CDR3 protein. The sample contains 400,000 to 450,000 distinct CDR3 sequences, about 17% of which appear only once. This material consisted of PBMCs, taken before the yellow fever booster vaccination. Receptors were obtained from a young man who received the YFV17D yellow fever vaccine.

This clonotype was counted a few times. CDR3 protein: CSAGGTGLKDTQYF. DNA of the CDR3: TGCAGTGCAGGTGGAACCGGGCTGAAAGATACGCAGTATTTT. V gene TRBV20-1 combines with J gene TRBJ2-3; D unclear. CDR3 length: 14 residues. V was trimmed by 6 bases and J by 5 bases, leaving 18 bases between them. Germline CDR1 is DFQATT and CDR2 is SNEGSKA (reference sequence).

V usage is TRBV7-2 and J usage is TRBJ1-5; D is undetermined. Germline lookup yields CDR1 SGHTA and CDR2 FQGNSA. With 5 bases removed from V and 3 bases from J, the gap between germline ends came to 5 bases. This CDR3 has 12 amino acids. The CDR3 DNA reads TGTGCCAGCAGCCATTTCAATCAGCCCCAGCATTTT. Protein sequence: CASSHFNQPQHF.

This clonotype was counted a few times. The chain carries TRBV7-9 and TRBJ2-3; tentative D call: TRBD1 (6 bases). Looked up from germline, CDR1 is SEHNR and CDR2 is FQNEAQ (reference sequence). Deletions cut 3 bases from V and 0 bases from J, with 13 bases between. CDR3 length: 16 residues. CDR3 protein: CASSFPGGQSTDTQYF. The CDR3 coding sequence is TGTGCCAGCAGCTTCCCTGGGGGCCAAAGCACAGATACGCAGTATTTT.

The chain uses TRBV12-3 or TRBV12-4 and TRBJ2-1, with D perhaps matching TRBD2 (7 bases). V gave up 5 bases and J gave up 5 bases, with 16 bases separating them. CDR3 size: 15 residues. In nucleotides, the CDR3 is TGTGCCAGCAGTCCCTTGGGGGGGCCCAACAATGAGCAGTTCTTC. Protein sequence: CASSPLGGPNNEQFF.

This clonotype was detected only a few times. This chain connects TRBV15 to TRBJ2-2, with D hard to call. CDR1 and CDR2 (germline): LNHNV, YYDKDF (reference sequence). V lost 0 bases and J 7 bases, leaving 3 bases between the germline ends. The CDR3 is 12 amino acids. Here the CDR3 DNA reads TGTGCCACCAGCAGAGATATCGGGGAGCTGTTTTTT. This encodes CATSRDIGELFF.

This clonotype was picked up a small number of times. The chain uses TRBV20-1 and TRBJ2-7; possibly TRBD1 for D (5 bases). Germline V gene data show CDR1 as DFQATT and CDR2 as SNEGSKA (reference sequence). Between the trimmed V and J ends, which lost 0 bases and 1 base, there was a span of 7 bases. The CDR3 is made up of 13 amino acids. The CDR3 here is CSARDRASYEQYV. In DNA, the CDR3 is TGCAGTGCTAGAGACAGGGCATCCTACGAGCAGTACGTC.

In its sample, this clonotype was seen a few times. This chain links TRBV20-1 with TRBJ2-7, with 8 positions matching TRBD1. The CDR3 has 18 residues. The trim removed 0 bases at V and 0 bases at J, leaving 13 bases unmatched. Germline CDR1 is DFQATT and CDR2 is SNEGSKA (reference sequence). CDR3 residues: CSARDLDRGPLSSYEQYF. In DNA form, the CDR3 reads TGCAGTGCTAGAGATCTCGACAGGGGTCCCCTGAGCTCCTACGAGCAGTACTTC.